This T cell receptor beta chain is drawn from a study of brain T cells in children with intractable seizures. Clones were read by immunoSEQ multiplex PCR, and TCRdb kept only the in-frame ones, dropping some. The sample includes about 340,000 clones, roughly 93% of them seen just once. Described time point: blood from clinic visit 5 months post-surgery; TSC patient then seizure free. At least one anti-epileptic drug was given before surgery. There are 10 residues in the CDR3. Trimming removed 9 bases from V and 4 bases from J, with 5 bases in between. The TCR was taken from a boy under three years old with tuberous sclerosis and intractable seizures. J is TRBJ2-3 and V is TRBV12-3 or TRBV12-4; no clear D gene. Sample: peripheral blood, taken 5 to 6 months after surgery. DNA for the CDR3: TGTGCCAGTTCAGCAGATACGCAGTATTTT. It codes for CASSADTQYF.